The 23 T cell receptor beta chains below all came from one sample that was sequenced in a study of regulatory dendritic cells for organ transplantation. Sorted T cells were CFSE-labeled and cultured five to six days with allogeneic regulatory or mature dendritic cells at 1:10. These receptors lack a known antigen. Assay: immunoSEQ multiplex PCR; the TCRdb copy retains only in-frame clones and omits some. The repertoire has about 5,400 clones, roughly 74% of them found once; the top ten carry roughly a fifth. The sample comprised memory CD8+ T cells from blood cultured with regulatory dendritic cells. The subset denotes: CD45RO+ memory T cells. These receptors were obtained from a human donor in good health.

The chain recombines TRBV11-2 with TRBJ2-7; D not certain. The V gene lost 3 bases and the J gene lost 0 bases, with 3 bases spanning the gap. Germline assignment: CDR1 SGHAT and CDR2 FQNNGV. This CDR3 comprises 12 residues. CDR3 sequence (DNA): TGTGCCAGCAGCTTTAGCTCCTACGAGCAGTACTTC. Residues: CASSFSSYEQYF.

The chain uses TRBV7-2 and TRBJ2-2, with TRBD2 matching 11 bases. V lost 4 bases to trimming and J lost 6 bases; unmatched junction nucleotides: 10. This CDR3 has 17 residues. Germline assignment: CDR1 SGHTA and CDR2 FQGNSA. CDR3 in amino acids: CASSSTLAGGPPGELFF. The CDR3 nucleotides are TGTGCCAGCAGCTCAACTTTAGCGGGAGGGCCCCCCGGGGAGCTGTTTTTT.

The gene calls are TRBV4-3 and TRBJ2-3, with 11 bases matching TRBD2. The J segment lost 4 bases and the V segment lost 0 bases, leaving 9 bases of the junction unmatched. Germline V lookup: CDR1 LGHNA, CDR2 YSLEER. The CDR3 loop spans 18 amino acids. CDR3 in DNA: TGCGCCAGCAGCCAAGACTGGGTTAGCGGGAGGGTTGCAGATACGCAGTATTTT. Amino acids: CASSQDWVSGRVADTQYF.

This chain connects TRBV7-6 to TRBJ2-5; D gene ambiguous. The CDR3 sequence is 12 residues long. CDR1 and CDR2 from the germline V gene are SGHVS and FNYEAQ. V lost 1 base and J 5 bases, leaving 5 bases between the germline ends. CDR3: CASSLDWETQYF. The CDR3 coding sequence is TGTGCCAGCAGCTTAGATTGGGAGACCCAGTACTTC.

The rearrangement joins TRBV6-6 to TRBJ1-1; D unclear. Germline V gene sequence: CDR1 MNHNY, CDR2 SVGAGI (reference sequence). Trimming took 0 bases from V and 2 from J, leaving 4 bases between them. The CDR3 consists of 13 residues. CDR3 region: CASSYSVNTEAFF. CDR3 bases: TGTGCCAGCAGTTACTCGGTCAACACTGAAGCTTTCTTT.

This clone has a handful of counts. This chain connects TRBV7-9 to TRBJ2-7; no definite D call. The CDR3 length is 16 residues. Trimming pared 5 bases from V and 2 bases from J, leaving 19 bases between. Germline V gives CDR1 SEHNR, CDR2 FQNEAQ (reference sequence). Here the CDR3 DNA reads TGTGCCAGCAGCCAGGAAGCCGGAGAACGACCCTACGAGCAGTACTTC. It yields the protein CASSQEAGERPYEQYF.

Here the CDR3 DNA reads TGTGCCAGTAGTATGGGGACAGCAACTAATGAAAAACTGTTTTTT. Amino acids: CASSMGTATNEKLFF. The rearrangement links TRBV19 to TRBJ1-4; 7 bases are a match to TRBD1. Germline CDR1 is LNHDA and CDR2 is SQIVND (reference sequence). The CDR3 consists of 15 residues. The V gene end was trimmed by 3 bases and the J gene end by 0 bases; junction bases not matched to a gene: 1.

Worth noting for this clone: Additional DNA sequences in this sample encode the identical CDR3. The chain joins TRBV6-5 to TRBJ2-1; D is uncertain. In germline, CDR1 is MNHEY, CDR2 SVGAGI. The CDR3 covers 15 residues. V was clipped by 6 bases and J by 0 bases, with 12 bases between them. CDR3 in DNA: TGTGCCAGCAGCCCTACTCATAGCTCCTACAATGAGCAGTTCTTC. Translating it yields CASSPTHSSYNEQFF.

CDR3 sequence (DNA): TGCGCCAGCAGCCAAGGTCCACTAGCGGGCGATGAGCAGTTCTTC. Its protein product is CASSQGPLAGDEQFF. The chain links TRBV4-3 to TRBJ2-1; TRBD2 agrees at 9 bases. The germline CDR1 and CDR2 sequences are LGHNA and YSLEER. V shed 1 base, J shed 8 bases, and the junction held 6 bases outside the gene matches. The CDR3 sequence is 15 residues long.

The chain combines TRBV7-8 with TRBJ2-3, with TRBD1 matching over 9 bases. CDR1 SGHVS and CDR2 FQNEAQ come from the germline V gene. V was pared by 4 bases and J by 4 bases, with 9 bases of the junction left unmatched. There are 16 residues in the CDR3. The CDR3 reads CASSSRTGVPPDTQYF. CDR3 sequence (DNA): TGTGCCAGCAGCTCGCGGACAGGGGTTCCCCCAGATACGCAGTATTTT.

This sequence joins TRBV11-1 and TRBJ2-3; a weak D match, TRBD2 (5 bases). CDR1 and CDR2 (germline): SGHAT, FQDESV (reference sequence). Trimming cost V 2 bases and J 1 base, with 13 bases left between them. The CDR3 covers 16 residues. The CDR3 protein is CASSLSVGRGTDTQYF. CDR3 nucleotides: TGTGCCAGCAGCTTATCGGTCGGGCGGGGCACAGATACGCAGTATTTT.

The V and J genes are TRBV5-6 and TRBJ2-7; D is perhaps TRBD1 (5 bases). CDR1 and CDR2 from the germline V gene are SGHDT and YYEEEE. V was shortened by 1 base and J by 3 bases, with 14 bases between the two germline ends. The CDR3 has 15 residues. Written as DNA, the CDR3 is TGTGCCAGCAGCTTGACAGGCGTCGGTTACTACGAGCAGTACTTC. Translation gives CASSLTGVGYYEQYF.

The V call is TRBV27, the J call TRBJ2-7; no clear D. Germline loops: CDR1 MNHEY, CDR2 SMNVEV (reference sequence). The CDR3 runs to 15 residues. Deletions cut 3 bases from V and 6 bases from J, with 18 bases between. For the CDR3, the DNA is TGTGCCAGCAGTTTTATAAATAACCTGCCGGCCGAGCAGTACTTC. Residues: CASSFINNLPAEQYF.

The V gene is TRBV2, the J gene TRBJ2-5, with 10 bases aligning to TRBD2. This CDR3 region has 14 residues. The trim removed 6 bases at V and 5 bases at J, leaving 6 bases unmatched. CDR1 and CDR2 from the germline V gene are SNHLY and FYNNEI. CDR3 DNA sequence: TGTGCCAGCAGCGGGGGACTAGCGCGGGAGACCCAGTACTTC. As protein: CASSGGLARETQYF.

This chain connects TRBV7-8 to TRBJ2-7; TRBD1 matches at 7 bases. Germline CDR1 SGHVS, CDR2 FQNEAQ. There are 15 residues in the CDR3. J lost 5 bases, V lost 2 bases, and 9 bases had no gene match. The CDR3 coding sequence is TGTGCCAGCAGCTTATTAAACAGGGGAAGGGACGAGCAGTACTTC. Translation: CASSLLNRGRDEQYF.

The rearrangement uses TRBV19 and TRBJ1-4; the D gene is possibly TRBD1 (5 bases). CDR1 is LNHDA, CDR2 SQIVND, per germline (reference sequence). Between the trimmed V and J ends, which lost 2 bases and 12 bases, there was a span of 13 bases. The CDR3 has 13 amino acids. CDR3 loop: CASSIFTGAELFF. The DNA of the CDR3 is TGTGCCAGTAGTATATTCACAGGTGCGGAACTGTTTTTT.

The rearrangement joins TRBV6-1 to TRBJ2-1; 8 nucleotides align to TRBD1. The trim removed 4 bases at V and 4 bases at J, leaving 9 bases unmatched. The CDR3 runs 16 residues. Germline loops: CDR1 MNHNS, CDR2 SASEGT. Here the CDR3 DNA reads TGTGCCAGCAGTGTGACAGGGGCCGGACTATACAATGAGCAGTTCTTC. Its protein is CASSVTGAGLYNEQFF.

This clone was seen only a few times. The V call is TRBV2, the J call TRBJ2-1; D uncertain. CDR1 and CDR2 from the germline V gene are SNHLY and FYNNEI. The CDR3 extends over 16 amino acids. Trimming shortened V by 6 bases and J by 0 bases, and 15 bases separated the two germline ends. DNA of the CDR3: TGTGCCAGCAGCGAAACAGAGCCAAGCTCCTACAATGAGCAGTTCTTC. The encoded protein is CASSETEPSSYNEQFF.

The chain has TRBV11-1 and TRBJ1-4; 9 bases agree with TRBD1. Germline CDR1 is SGHAT and CDR2 is FQDESV (reference sequence). There are 16 residues in the CDR3. V shed 4 bases and J 10 bases; nucleotides not matched to a gene: 13. This CDR3 reads CASSSPRGTGRRKLFF. In DNA form, the CDR3 reads TGTGCCAGCAGCTCGCCCCGAGGGACAGGGCGGCGAAAACTGTTTTTT.

This clone is medium-sized in the sample. The chain's CDR3 is CASGWTATYEQYF. The CDR3 coding sequence is TGTGCCAGCGGTTGGACAGCAACCTACGAGCAGTACTTC. This chain joins TRBV2 and TRBJ2-7; tentative D call: TRBD1 (6 bases). CDR1 is SNHLY and CDR2 is FYNNEI in the germline V gene. V was shortened by 8 bases and J by 2 bases, with 13 bases between the two germline ends. The CDR3 contains 13 residues. The full variable domain, completed using reference TRBV2 and TRBJ2-7, is EPEVTQTPSHQVTQMGQEVILRCVPISNHLYFYWYRQILGQKVEFLVSFYNNEISEKSEIFDDQFSVERPDGSNFTLKIRSTKLEDSAMYFCASGWTATYEQYFGPGTRLTVT.

The chain joins TRBV13 to TRBJ2-1; 8 bases agree with TRBD1. Per the germline V gene, CDR1 is PRHDT and CDR2 is FYEKMQ (reference sequence). The ends lost 4 bases at V and 0 bases at J; junction bases unmatched: 2. This CDR3 contains 15 residues. The CDR3 spells CASSYGTGSYNEQFF. The CDR3 DNA reads as TGTGCCAGCAGCTATGGGACAGGCTCCTACAATGAGCAGTTCTTC.

This sequence joins TRBV30 and TRBJ2-1; 10 bases are a match to TRBD1. V dropped 1 base and J dropped 8; count of bases not matched to a gene: 5. Germline CDR1 GTSNPN, CDR2 SVGIG (reference sequence). There are 14 residues in the CDR3. CDR3 region: CAWSAGTGVHEQFF. The CDR3 region has the DNA TGTGCCTGGAGTGCCGGGACAGGGGTGCATGAGCAGTTCTTC. Complete variable domain (other parts from reference TRBV30 and TRBJ2-1): SQTIHQWPATLVQPVGSPLSLECTVEGTSNPNLYWYRQAAGRGLQLLFYSVGIGQISSEVPQNLSASRPQDRQFILSSKKLLLSDSGFYLCAWSAGTGVHEQFFGPGTRLTVL.

The sample holds a few counts of this clone. The chain carries TRBV7-9 and TRBJ2-5; D remains unclear. Trimming pared 5 bases from V and 2 bases from J, leaving 12 bases between. This CDR3 is built from 14 residues. Germline V gene data show CDR1 as SEHNR and CDR2 as FQNEAQ (reference sequence). CDR3 coding DNA: TGTGCCAGCAGCCCCGTCATCACACAAGAGACCCAGTACTTC. It is translated as CASSPVITQETQYF. The full variable domain, rest sourced from reference TRBV7-9 and TRBJ2-5, is DTGVSQNPRHKITKRGQNVTFRCDPISEHNRLYWYRQTLGQGPEFLTYFQNEAQLEKSRLLSDRFSAERPKGSFSTLEIQRTEQGDSAMYLCASSPVITQETQYFGPGTRLLVL.